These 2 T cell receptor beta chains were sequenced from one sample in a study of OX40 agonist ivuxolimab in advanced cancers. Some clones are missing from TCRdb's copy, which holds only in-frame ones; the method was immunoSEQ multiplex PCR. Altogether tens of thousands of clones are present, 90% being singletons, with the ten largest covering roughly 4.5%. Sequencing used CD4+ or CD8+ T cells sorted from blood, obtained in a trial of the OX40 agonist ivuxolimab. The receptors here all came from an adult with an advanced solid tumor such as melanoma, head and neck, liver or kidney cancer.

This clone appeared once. The CDR3 sequence: CASSRDVEGQRGAFF. As DNA, the CDR3 is TGTGCCAGCAGCAGGGACGTAGAAGGTCAACGAGGAGCTTTCTTT. The gene calls are TRBV11-1 and TRBJ1-1, with D maybe TRBD1 (5 bases). This CDR3 contains 15 residues. Germline assignment: CDR1 SGHAT and CDR2 FQDESV (reference sequence). The V end was cut by 5 bases, the J end by 10 bases, with 23 bases between.

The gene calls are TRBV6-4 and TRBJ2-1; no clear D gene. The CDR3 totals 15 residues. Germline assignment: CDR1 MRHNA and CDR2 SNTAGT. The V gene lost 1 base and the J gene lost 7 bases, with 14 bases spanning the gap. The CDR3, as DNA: TGTGCCAGCAGTGACTACCGCGGACCAATAAATGAGCAGTTCTTC. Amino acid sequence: CASSDYRGPINEQFF.